The 20 T cell receptor beta chains in this list originate from one sample, sequenced in a study of shared clonotypes between healthy human individuals. Here immunoSEQ multiplex PCR was the method, and the copy in TCRdb shows in-frame clones only, minus some. This sample has some 2.1 million clones, with just under 95% found just once. Naive CD8 populations comprised CD45RO-negative cells positively selected for CCR7, excluding terminally differentiated effector memory CD45RA+ cells. Source material: naive CD8+ T cells sorted from blood. All receptors come from a man aged 18 to 29 in good health.

The CDR3 nucleotides read TGCAGCGTTGAAGAGAGCTGGGAGGGGGAGAACTGGCCCACAGATACGCAGTATTTT. Protein product: CSVEESWEGENWPTDTQYF. The V and J genes are TRBV29-1 and TRBJ2-3; weak D call: TRBD2 (7 bases). This CDR3 is 19 amino acids long. Germline V CDR1 and CDR2: SQVTM, ANQGSEA. Between the trimmed V and J ends, which lost 0 bases and 2 bases, there was a span of 24 bases.

This CDR3 is CASTQVDHTEAFF. DNA for the CDR3: TGCGCCAGCACCCAGGTCGATCACACTGAAGCTTTCTTT. This rearrangement joins TRBV5-1 to TRBJ1-1; D is ambiguous. Trimming removed 6 bases from V and 3 bases from J, with 12 bases in between. CDR3 length: 13 residues. Germline assignment: CDR1 SGHRS and CDR2 YFSETQ. Full variable domain (missing parts from reference TRBV5-1 and TRBJ1-1): KAGVTQTPRYLIKTRGQQVTLSCSPISGHRSVSWYQQTPGQGLQFLFEYFSETQRNKGNFPGRFSGRQFSNSRSEMNVSTLELGDSALYLCASTQVDHTEAFFGQGTRLTVV.

The V gene is TRBV7-8, the J gene TRBJ2-7; D may match TRBD1 or TRBD2 (5 bases each). The V end was cut by 0 bases, the J end by 2 bases, with 14 bases between. Germline CDR1 and CDR2: SGHVS and FQNEAQ. This CDR3 has 16 amino acids. The CDR3 is CASSLARWGTTYEQYF. Here the CDR3 DNA reads TGTGCCAGCAGCTTAGCGCGGTGGGGGACGACCTACGAGCAGTACTTC.

V usage is TRBV29-1 and J usage is TRBJ2-7; 8 bases fit TRBD1. This CDR3 is built from 15 residues. The germline gives CDR1 SQVTM, CDR2 ANQGSEA. The V gene end was trimmed by 2 bases and the J gene end by 0 bases; junction bases not matched to a gene: 6. In DNA, the CDR3 is TGCAGCGTTGAAAAGAGGACAGGGCGCTCCTACGAGCAGTACTTC. This encodes CSVEKRTGRSYEQYF.

The rearrangement joins TRBV10-3 to TRBJ2-7; 9 bases line up with TRBD2. V lost 5 bases and J lost 7; bases outside the gene matches: 15. The CDR3 totals 16 residues. Germline loops: CDR1 ENHRY, CDR2 SYGVKD. For the CDR3, the DNA is TGTGCCATCAGTTGGGGTCTAGCGGGATCGGCTGAGGAGCAGTACTTC. It codes for CAISWGLAGSAEEQYF.

Concerning this clone itself: Distinct nucleotide sequences in the sample also encode this CDR3. The chain links TRBV5-4 to TRBJ2-7; 8 nucleotides agree with TRBD1. Trimming cost V 0 bases and J 1 base; bases outside gene matches: 3. CDR1 is SGHNT, CDR2 YYREEE, per germline (reference sequence). The CDR3 contains 15 residues. CDR3 residues: CASSLAGGSSYEQYF. The CDR3 nucleotides are TGTGCCAGCAGCTTGGCAGGGGGCTCATCCTACGAGCAGTACTTC.

The chain combines TRBV10-2 with TRBJ1-5; 9 bases map to TRBD1. CDR3 length: 14 residues. Germline values: CDR1 WSHSY, CDR2 SAAADI. The junction had 7 bases not matched to a gene; V was cut back by 9 bases and J by 4 bases. The chain's CDR3 is CASTPGQGNQPQHF. The CDR3 nucleotides are TGCGCCAGTACTCCGGGACAGGGAAATCAGCCCCAGCATTTT.

Notes on this clone: Other nucleotide sequences in the sample specify the same CDR3. J is TRBJ2-7 and V is TRBV11-3; D perhaps matches TRBD1 (5 bases). CDR3 length: 12 amino acids. Germline lookup yields CDR1 SGHNT and CDR2 YENEEA. V was shortened by 5 bases and J by 2 bases, with 7 bases between the two germline ends. DNA for the CDR3: TGTGCCAGCAGCCAGGGCCCCTACGAGCAGTACTTC. It translates to CASSQGPYEQYF.

The chain uses TRBV29-1 and TRBJ2-2; D is uncertain. Germline V lookup: CDR1 SQVTM, CDR2 ANQGSEA. The ends were cut back, 4 bases at V and 6 bases at J, with 6 bases in the middle. The CDR3 has 11 residues. The CDR3 DNA reads TGCAGCGTTGTGAGATCCGGGGAGCTGTTTTTT. Translated: CSVVRSGELFF.

The rearrangement uses TRBV7-9 and TRBJ1-1, with D perhaps matching TRBD1 (6 bases). V shed 1 base and J shed 2 bases, with 11 bases lying between them. The CDR3 spans 15 residues. In germline, CDR1 is SEHNR, CDR2 FQNEAQ (reference sequence). The CDR3 DNA follows: TGTGCCAGCAGCTTAGGCCAACAGGGTAACACTGAAGCTTTCTTT. Protein product: CASSLGQQGNTEAFF.

This sequence joins TRBV2 and TRBJ2-2; D may be TRBD1 (6 bases). V was shortened by 3 bases and J by 8 bases, with 16 bases between the two germline ends. This CDR3 is built from 15 residues. CDR1 and CDR2 (germline): SNHLY, FYNNEI. CDR3 amino acids: CASSEEGTPLGELFF. The DNA of the CDR3 is TGTGCCAGCAGTGAGGAAGGGACACCCTTGGGGGAGCTGTTTTTT.

Remarks on this clone: Additional DNA sequences in this sample encode the identical CDR3. The chain couples TRBV6-5 to TRBJ2-7, with 8 bases fitting TRBD1. Germline loops: CDR1 MNHEY, CDR2 SVGAGI. V dropped 5 bases and J dropped 2; count of bases not matched to a gene: 5. The length of the CDR3 is 14 residues. CDR3: CASSTGTGPYEQYF. The CDR3 DNA reads as TGTGCCAGCAGTACCGGGACAGGACCCTACGAGCAGTACTTC.

In its sample, this clone was seen once. This chain uses TRBV27 with TRBJ2-6; tentatively, D is TRBD1 (6 bases). The germline V gene has CDR1 MNHEY and CDR2 SMNVEV (reference sequence). The CDR3 runs to 19 residues. The ends were cut back, 4 bases at V and 2 bases at J, with 21 bases in the middle. The CDR3 spells CASSYTTGTPMAGANVLTF. The CDR3, as DNA: TGTGCCAGCAGTTACACCACCGGGACACCTATGGCTGGGGCCAACGTCCTGACTTTC.

The gene calls are TRBV7-9 and TRBJ1-2, with 7 positions matching TRBD1. The CDR3 is made up of 15 amino acids. V lost 7 bases and J lost 0; bases outside the gene matches: 8. Per germline, CDR1 SEHNR and CDR2 FQNEAQ (reference sequence). The CDR3 region is CASILGDSPNYGYTF. As DNA, the CDR3 is TGTGCCAGCATCCTTGGGGACAGTCCTAACTATGGCTACACCTTC.

The chain uses TRBV7-8 and TRBJ2-7, with D uncertain. The CDR3 extends over 15 amino acids. Per the germline V gene, CDR1 is SGHVS and CDR2 is FQNEAQ. V lost 0 bases to trimming and J lost 3 bases, with 12 bases between them. The CDR3 coding sequence is TGTGCCAGCAGCTTAGCGCTTTGGACCCTCTACGAGCAGTACTTC. Translated, it gives CASSLALWTLYEQYF.

Comments on this clone: Other DNA sequences of this sample code for an identical CDR3. The chain joins TRBV5-1 to TRBJ2-7; D perhaps matches TRBD1 (6 bases). The CDR3 runs 13 residues. Trimming cost V 0 bases and J 4 bases, with 8 bases left between them. Germline V lookup: CDR1 SGHRS, CDR2 YFSETQ. The CDR3, as DNA: TGCGCCAGCAGCTTGGGACAGGATTACGAGCAGTACTTC. This sequence encodes CASSLGQDYEQYF.

About this clone: One end of the junction does not line up with germline, which may come from a read error. Within the sample, other DNA sequences also encode this same CDR3. The chain is built from TRBV5-1 and TRBJ2-7; weak D call: TRBD1 (5 bases). The CDR3 length is 13 residues. Germline CDR1 is SGHRS and CDR2 is YFSETQ. As DNA, the CDR3 is TGCGCCAGCAGTTTGGACACGTCCTACGAGCAGTACTTC. Translated, it gives CASSLDTSYEQYF.

As concerns this clone: The germline gene is not matched at one end of the junction; a read error may be the cause. V and J are TRBV9 and TRBJ2-4; TRBD2 agrees at 7 bases. The CDR3 runs to 15 residues. The germline V gene has CDR1 SGDLS and CDR2 YYNGEE. CDR3 sequence: CDSSPLERGLGIQYF. The CDR3 nucleotides read TGTGACAGCAGCCCCCTGGAGCGGGGCTTGGGTATTCAGTACTTC.

V and J are TRBV5-1 and TRBJ2-7; 8 bases fit TRBD2. The CDR3 sequence is 16 residues long. Germline trimming cut 4 bases from V and 3 bases from J; bases unmatched to any gene: 12. Germline-derived CDR1 and CDR2 are SGHRS and YFSETQ. The CDR3 region is CASSPGSLAELYEQYF. CDR3 sequence (DNA): TGCGCCAGCAGCCCGGGCTCACTAGCGGAGCTCTACGAGCAGTACTTC.

The chain is built from TRBV10-2 and TRBJ2-7, with 11 bases fitting TRBD2. The length of the CDR3 is 16 residues. Trimming cost V 5 bases and J 5 bases; bases outside gene matches: 11. CDR1 WSHSY and CDR2 SAAADI come from the germline V gene. The CDR3 sequence: CASSSPTSGVYNEQYF. As DNA, the CDR3 is TGCGCCAGCAGTTCCCCGACTAGCGGGGTTTATAACGAGCAGTACTTC.